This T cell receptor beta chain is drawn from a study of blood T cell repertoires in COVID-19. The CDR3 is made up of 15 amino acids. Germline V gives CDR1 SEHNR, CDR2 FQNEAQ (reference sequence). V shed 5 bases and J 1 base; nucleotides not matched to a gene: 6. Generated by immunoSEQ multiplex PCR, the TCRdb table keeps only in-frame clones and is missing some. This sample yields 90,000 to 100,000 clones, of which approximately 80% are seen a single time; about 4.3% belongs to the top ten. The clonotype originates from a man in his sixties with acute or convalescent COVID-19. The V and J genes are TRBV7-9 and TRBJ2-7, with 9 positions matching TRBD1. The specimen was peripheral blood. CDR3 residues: CASSPGTGISYEQYF. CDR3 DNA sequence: TGTGCCAGCAGCCCAGGGACAGGGATTTCCTACGAGCAGTACTTC.